One and the same sample provided the 27 T cell receptor beta chains below, sequenced in a study of T cell clonotyping in hematopoietic cell transplantation. Clones were sequenced by immunoSEQ multiplex PCR, and TCRdb holds only the in-frame ones, with some missing. Of more than 9,000 clones in the sample, more than 85% were seen once. The specimen was peripheral blood mononuclear cells. All receptors derive from a woman between 45 and 60 years old in good health. Some clones in this sample may be carry-over from other donors' samples.

V gene TRBV11-2 combines with J gene TRBJ2-7; possibly TRBD1 for D (5 bases). V lost 6 bases and J lost 2, with 11 bases in between. The CDR3 sequence is 13 residues long. Germline CDR1 is SGHAT and CDR2 is FQNNGV. CDR3 amino acids: CASSTDSTYEQYF. In nucleotides, the CDR3 is TGTGCCAGCAGTACCGACAGTACCTACGAGCAGTACTTC. Filled out from reference TRBV11-2 and TRBJ2-7, the complete variable domain reads EAGVAQSPRYKIIEKRQSVAFWCNPISGHATLYWYQQILGQGPKLLIQFQNNGVVDDSQLPKDRFSAERLKGVDSTLKIQPAKLEDSAVYLCASSTDSTYEQYFGPGTRLTVT.

The chain uses TRBV5-5 and TRBJ1-4; no firm D call. CDR1 SGHKS and CDR2 YYEKEE come from the germline V gene (reference sequence). Between the trimmed V and J ends, which lost 2 bases and 8 bases, there was a span of 10 bases. CDR3 length equals 13 residues. The CDR3 DNA reads as TGTGCCAGCAGCTTTCTCAGTGGAGAAAAACTGTTTTTT. It specifies CASSFLSGEKLFF.

This clone showed up just once. J is TRBJ1-5 and V is TRBV6-1, with D perhaps matching TRBD1 (6 bases). V lost 6 bases, J lost 6 bases, and 18 bases lay in between. The CDR3 consists of 15 residues. Germline CDR1 and CDR2: MNHNS and SASEGT. The CDR3: CASSTGGAASQPQHF. CDR3 in DNA: TGTGCCAGCAGCACCGGGGGGGCCGCATCTCAGCCCCAGCATTTT.

This chain links TRBV6-4 with TRBJ2-3; TRBD1 aligns across 8 bases. Germline V gene sequence: CDR1 MRHNA, CDR2 SNTAGT. Trimming removed 4 bases from V and 5 bases from J; junction bases left unmatched: 17. The CDR3 is made up of 18 amino acids. CDR3 sequence: CASSAQAGQGAWGDTQYF. As DNA, the CDR3 is TGTGCCAGCAGTGCCCAGGCGGGGCAGGGGGCTTGGGGAGATACGCAGTATTTT.

V is TRBV30 and J is TRBJ1-6, with 8 bases that match TRBD1. The trim removed 2 bases at V and 10 bases at J, leaving 10 bases unmatched. The CDR3 is 15 residues long. From germline, CDR1 is GTSNPN and CDR2 SVGIG (reference sequence). The CDR3 sequence: CAWSPGQGDLSPLHF. CDR3 nucleotide sequence: TGTGCCTGGAGTCCAGGACAGGGCGATCTATCACCCCTCCACTTT.

The CDR3 DNA is TGTGCCAGCAGCATAGACAGGGGACTCCACTACGAGCAGTACTTC. Amino acids: CASSIDRGLHYEQYF. The genes are TRBV7-6 and TRBJ2-7; TRBD1 aligns across 8 bases. The ends lost 5 bases at V and 3 bases at J; junction bases unmatched: 9. This CDR3 region has 15 residues. CDR1 is SGHVS, CDR2 FNYEAQ, per germline.

The V gene is TRBV11-3, the J gene TRBJ2-1; 8 bases map to TRBD1. The CDR3 runs 15 residues. Germline CDR1 reads SGHNT; CDR2 reads YENEEA. The V segment lost 5 bases and the J segment 10 bases; nucleotides outside the gene matches: 13. The CDR3 loop reads CASSRRGQLWEEQFF. In DNA form, the CDR3 reads TGTGCCAGCAGCCGCAGGGGGCAACTATGGGAAGAGCAGTTCTTC.

The V call is TRBV10-3, the J call TRBJ1-3, with D tentatively TRBD1 (5 bases). Looked up from germline, CDR1 is ENHRY and CDR2 is SYGVKD. This CDR3 has 14 amino acids. V dropped 2 bases and J dropped 4 bases, with 9 bases sitting between them. CDR3 in amino acids: CAISEAGSGNTIYF. The CDR3 nucleotides read TGTGCCATCAGTGAGGCAGGGTCCGGAAACACCATATATTTT.

The rearrangement uses TRBV7-8 and TRBJ2-1; 10 bases agree with TRBD1. Trimming took 5 bases from V and 6 from J; bases not matched to a gene: 10. Per the germline V gene, CDR1 is SGHVS and CDR2 is FQNEAQ. CDR3 length: 16 residues. CDR3 region: CASSPLGGTGVNEQFF. CDR3 sequence (DNA): TGTGCCAGCAGCCCCCTAGGCGGGACAGGGGTCAATGAGCAGTTCTTC. Looking up the rest from reference TRBV7-8 and TRBJ2-1 gives the full variable domain: GAGVSQSPRYKVAKRGQDVALRCDPISGHVSLFWYQQALGQGPEFLTYFQNEAQLDKSGLPSDRFFAERPEGSVSTLKIQRTQQEDSAVYLCASSPLGGTGVNEQFFGPGTRLTVL.

The chain's CDR3 is CASSSYGEKLFF. In DNA, the CDR3 is TGTGCCAGCAGCTCCTACGGTGAAAAACTGTTTTTT. The rearrangement uses TRBV27 and TRBJ1-4; D is ambiguous. Per the germline V gene, CDR1 is MNHEY and CDR2 is SMNVEV (reference sequence). The CDR3 runs to 12 residues. The V and J ends lost 6 bases and 7 bases respectively, with 9 bases between them.

The gene calls are TRBV6-5 and TRBJ2-2; D remains ambiguous. This CDR3 spans 15 amino acids. The V gene lost 5 bases and the J gene lost 5 bases, with 15 bases spanning the gap. CDR1 MNHEY and CDR2 SVGAGI come from the germline V gene. Here the CDR3 reads CASSRGPISTGELFF. CDR3 DNA: TGTGCCAGCAGTCGAGGCCCCATTAGTACCGGGGAGCTGTTTTTT.

This sequence joins TRBV14 and TRBJ2-7, with a weak D call TRBD1 (7 bases). The germline V and J ends were trimmed by 1 base and 2 bases, with 21 bases remaining between them. CDR1 is SGHDN, CDR2 FVKESK, per germline. CDR3 size: 18 residues. The CDR3 loop reads CASSQVAGLGRGAYEQYF. Here the CDR3 DNA reads TGTGCCAGCAGCCAAGTAGCAGGTCTGGGCAGGGGGGCCTACGAGCAGTACTTC. The variable domain in full, with the rest retrieved from reference TRBV14 and TRBJ2-7, is EAGVTQFPSHSVIEKGQTVTLRCDPISGHDNLYWYRRVMGKEIKFLLHFVKESKQDESGMPNNRFLAERTGGTYSTLKVQPAELEDSGVYFCASSQVAGLGRGAYEQYFGPGTRLTVT.

This clone was seen a single time. CDR3 residues: CASSQESANEKLFF. The CDR3 DNA follows: TGCGCCAGCAGCCAAGAGTCAGCGAATGAAAAACTGTTTTTT. The chain carries TRBV4-3 and TRBJ1-4; D ambiguous. V gave up 0 bases and J gave up 5 bases, with 7 bases separating them. CDR1 is LGHNA, CDR2 YSLEER, per germline. The CDR3 runs 14 residues.

The chain recombines TRBV28 with TRBJ2-7, with 7 bases identical to TRBD1. The CDR3 sequence is 12 residues long. The J segment lost 7 bases and the V segment lost 6 bases, leaving 6 bases of the junction unmatched. The V gene's germline CDR1 is MDHEN and CDR2 SYDVKM. The CDR3 spells CASSDRAEEQYF. The CDR3 region has the DNA TGTGCCAGCAGCGACAGGGCGGAAGAGCAGTACTTC.

The V and J genes are TRBV19 and TRBJ2-3; possibly TRBD2 for D (5 bases). The germline V and J ends were trimmed by 5 bases and 5 bases, with 14 bases remaining between them. Looked up from germline, CDR1 is LNHDA and CDR2 is SQIVND (reference sequence). This CDR3 has 14 residues. The CDR3 region has the DNA TGTGCCAGTAGTTCACCGGGAACGAAAGATACGCAGTATTTT. Protein: CASSSPGTKDTQYF.

J is TRBJ1-1 and V is TRBV6-1; D remains unclear. This CDR3 has 14 amino acids. Looked up from germline, CDR1 is MNHNS and CDR2 is SASEGT. V lost 4 bases to trimming and J lost 6 bases, with 15 bases between them. Here the CDR3 reads CASSGSVFRAEAFF. CDR3 DNA sequence: TGTGCCAGCAGTGGGTCCGTATTTAGGGCTGAAGCTTTCTTT.

The gene calls are TRBV4-3 and TRBJ2-4; 9 bases match TRBD1. Germline V gene lookup returns CDR1 LGHNA and CDR2 YSLEER. This CDR3 comprises 15 residues. V was clipped by 4 bases and J by 6 bases; unmatched bases: 7. As DNA, the CDR3 is TGCGCCAGCAGCCGCCTGGCGGGACAGGGAAACATTCAGTACTTC. Amino acids: CASSRLAGQGNIQYF.

The rearrangement joins TRBV7-9 to TRBJ2-1; D not certain. The V gene lost 4 bases and the J gene lost 1 base, with 11 bases spanning the gap. CDR3 length equals 15 residues. Looked up from germline, CDR1 is SEHNR and CDR2 is FQNEAQ (reference sequence). CDR3 in DNA: TGTGCCAGCAGCTCCTACAGTGGTTCCTACAATGAGCAGTTCTTC. This sequence encodes CASSSYSGSYNEQFF.

The count of this clone is one. The chain employs TRBV5-6 and TRBJ2-7, with 10 bases identical to TRBD1. Germline V gene data show CDR1 as SGHDT and CDR2 as YYEEEE. CDR3 size: 15 residues. V dropped 5 bases and J dropped 0; count of bases not matched to a gene: 5. The CDR3 loop is CASRGTGANSYEQYF. The CDR3 DNA reads as TGTGCCAGCAGGGGGACAGGGGCTAACTCCTACGAGCAGTACTTC.

This chain uses TRBV4-1 with TRBJ1-2, with D possibly matching TRBD1 (6 bases). This CDR3 is built from 15 residues. Trimming took 4 bases from V and 3 from J, leaving 15 bases between them. CDR1 is MGHRA, CDR2 YSYEKL, per germline. The CDR3 DNA follows: TGCGCCAGCAGCCTGAAGTCGGGGGGCGACTATGGCTACACCTTC. The encoded protein is CASSLKSGGDYGYTF.

The chain has TRBV5-1 and TRBJ2-1; TRBD2 aligns across 9 bases. The V gene's germline CDR1 is SGHRS and CDR2 YFSETQ. This CDR3 has 15 amino acids. V trimming: 5 bases; J trimming: 3 bases; junction bases outside the gene matches: 6. CDR3 nucleotide sequence: TGCGCCAGCAGAGACGGGACTAGCCTCTACAATGAGCAGTTCTTC. Encoded protein: CASRDGTSLYNEQFF.

This chain joins TRBV4-1 and TRBJ2-7; 8 positions agree with TRBD2. The CDR3 runs to 16 residues. CDR1 MGHRA and CDR2 YSYEKL come from the germline V gene. The V and J ends lost 0 bases and 1 base, in that order; junction bases with no gene match: 5. The CDR3 DNA follows: TGCGCCAGCAGCCAAGATGTAGCGGGGATTTCCTACGAGCAGTACTTC. This gives the protein CASSQDVAGISYEQYF.

The gene calls are TRBV5-4 and TRBJ1-2; 9 bases match TRBD1. The CDR3 runs to 15 residues. Unmatched junction bases numbered 7, after V lost 0 bases and J lost 7 bases. Germline CDR1 reads SGHNT; CDR2 reads YYREEE (reference sequence). The chain's CDR3 is CASSLDKQGAAGYTF. CDR3 bases: TGTGCCAGCAGCTTGGATAAACAGGGGGCTGCTGGCTACACCTTC. Combining the CDR3 with reference TRBV5-4 and TRBJ1-2 gives the whole variable domain ETGVTQSPTHLIKTRGQQVTLRCSSQSGHNTVSWYQQALGQGPQFIFQYYREEENGRGNFPPRFSGLQFPNYSSELNVNALELDDSALYLCASSLDKQGAAGYTFGSGTRLTVV.

The chain recombines TRBV19 with TRBJ1-4; a possible D gene is TRBD1 (6 bases). The CDR3 length is 15 residues. Between the trimmed V and J ends, which lost 5 bases and 1 base, there was a span of 11 bases. Germline V gene lookup returns CDR1 LNHDA and CDR2 SQIVND (reference sequence). DNA of the CDR3: TGTGCCAGTAGTCAAGGACAGATAACTAATGAAAAACTGTTTTTT. Translating it yields CASSQGQITNEKLFF.

This clone was seen a few times. CDR3 protein: CASDQSVGAFF. CDR3 nucleotides: TGTGCCAGCGACCAGTCAGTTGGAGCTTTCTTT. The V gene is TRBV2, the J gene TRBJ1-1; D is ambiguous. Deletions cut 8 bases from V and 10 bases from J, with 14 bases between. This CDR3 is built from 11 residues. Germline assignment: CDR1 SNHLY and CDR2 FYNNEI.

The genes are TRBV4-1 and TRBJ1-2, with unresolved D. V was clipped by 4 bases and J by 4 bases, with 16 bases between them. Germline V lookup: CDR1 MGHRA, CDR2 YSYEKL. The CDR3 spans 15 residues. The chain's CDR3 is CASSPRALKSYGYTF. In nucleotides, the CDR3 is TGCGCCAGCAGCCCGCGGGCCCTCAAGTCCTATGGCTACACCTTC.

This chain links TRBV7-2 with TRBJ2-2; D is undetermined. The CDR3 runs 13 residues. Germline V CDR1 and CDR2: SGHTA, FQGNSA. V was trimmed by 2 bases and J by 3 bases, leaving 4 bases between them. CDR3 sequence reads: CASSLSYTGELFF. CDR3 DNA: TGTGCCAGCAGCTTATCGTACACCGGGGAGCTGTTTTTT.